The clone carrying this T cell receptor (beta chain) showed up many times. The data originate from a study of spatial heterogeneity in lung cancer. The length of the CDR3 is 15 residues. The junction had 10 bases not matched to a gene; V was cut back by 5 bases and J by 5 bases. CDR1 is SGHTA, CDR2 FQGTGA, per germline. TCRdb recomputed calls from the 5' RACE reads with MiXCR, one row per CDR3 protein. This repertoire shows around 60,000 distinct CDR3 sequences, less than 10% found once; its top ten account for approximately 15%. Stated time point: sample taken at primary tumor resection. Tumor, nontumor lung or frozen PBMC supplied whole RNA that was sequenced unsorted. The roughly 79 donors had untreated early-stage non-small cell lung cancer.

The sequencing here drew on PBMCs, taken at surgery. The clonotype comes from a female donor with early-stage non-small cell lung cancer. The rearrangement uses TRBV7-3 and TRBJ2-3, with 7 nucleotides matching TRBD2. This CDR3 is CASSPGGRAIDTQYF. In nucleotides, the CDR3 is TGTGCCAGCAGCCCCGGGGGGAGGGCCATAGATACGCAGTATTTT.